Listed here are 10 T cell receptor beta chains from one sample, sequenced in a study of monozygotic twins with cystic fibrosis. TCRdb keeps only in-frame clones here, not all; method: immunoSEQ multiplex PCR. This table has tens of thousands of clones, 84% appearing once. Input material: blood. These receptors were taken from a girl aged 2-15 years with cystic fibrosis.

The chain couples TRBV6-5 to TRBJ2-7, with TRBD2 matching over 9 bases. Germline CDR1 MNHEY, CDR2 SVGAGI. The length of the CDR3 is 16 residues. The V gene end was trimmed by 2 bases and the J gene end by 2 bases; junction bases not matched to a gene: 7. CDR3 sequence (DNA): TGTGCCAGCAGTTACGGTGGGCTAGCGGGGCCCTACGAGCAGTACTTC. This codes for CASSYGGLAGPYEQYF.

V gene TRBV13 combines with J gene TRBJ1-1, with no clear D. Germline CDR1 is PRHDT and CDR2 is FYEKMQ (reference sequence). Trimming removed 3 bases from V and 8 bases from J, with 10 bases in between. The CDR3 totals 12 residues. CDR3 loop: CASSFSRREAFF. For the CDR3, the DNA is TGTGCCAGCAGCTTCTCTCGACGAGAAGCTTTCTTT.

This clone was counted a single time. CDR3 sequence: CASSASGGAGETQYF. The CDR3 DNA reads as TGTGCCAGCAGCGCTAGCGGGGGGGCCGGGGAGACCCAGTACTTC. This chain connects TRBV9 to TRBJ2-5, with TRBD2 matching over 12 bases. The length of the CDR3 is 15 residues. Germline CDR1 and CDR2: SGDLS and YYNGEE. V gave up 3 bases and J gave up 5 bases; unmatched junction bases: 5.

V is TRBV6-6 and J is TRBJ2-3, with D possibly matching TRBD2 (6 bases). V was pared by 8 bases and J by 2 bases, with 14 bases between. Germline CDR1 and CDR2: MNHNY and SVGAGI (reference sequence). The CDR3 totals 14 residues. CDR3 sequence: CASGGLSYTDTQYF. The CDR3 nucleotides are TGTGCCAGCGGAGGGTTGTCCTACACAGATACGCAGTATTTT.

The chain links TRBV19 to TRBJ1-2; weak D call: TRBD1 (6 bases). Germline assignment: CDR1 LNHDA and CDR2 SQIVND (reference sequence). The CDR3 runs 12 residues. Trimming took 5 bases from V and 12 from J, leaving 16 bases between them. DNA of the CDR3: TGTGCCAGTAGTCCCTCTACAGGGTCCCACACCTTC. It is translated as CASSPSTGSHTF.

The chain links TRBV2 to TRBJ1-2; TRBD1 agrees at 7 bases. The CDR3 loop spans 13 amino acids. Trimming removed 0 bases from V and 7 bases from J; junction bases left unmatched: 2. Germline CDR1 SNHLY, CDR2 FYNNEI. The CDR3 loop is CASSEAPGGGYTF. The CDR3 region has the DNA TGTGCCAGCAGTGAAGCCCCAGGGGGTGGCTACACCTTC.

This rearrangement joins TRBV25-1 to TRBJ1-1; D gene unclear. In germline, CDR1 is MGHDK, CDR2 SYGVNS. V was pared by 0 bases and J by 4 bases, with 3 bases between. This CDR3 has 12 residues. The CDR3, as DNA: TGTGCCAGCAGTGAATACGGCACTGAAGCTTTCTTT. Residues: CASSEYGTEAFF.

This rearrangement joins TRBV10-3 to TRBJ2-1; tentatively, D is TRBD1 or TRBD2 (6 bases each). Trimming shortened V by 4 bases and J by 11 bases, and 9 bases separated the two germline ends. Germline V gene data show CDR1 as ENHRY and CDR2 as SYGVKD. The CDR3 extends over 11 amino acids. DNA for the CDR3: TGTGCCATCAGTGCCGGGGGCAAGCAGTTCTTC. Its translation: CAISAGGKQFF.

The chain employs TRBV6-1 and TRBJ2-1, with a weak D call TRBD1 (6 bases). The germline CDR1 and CDR2 sequences are MNHNS and SASEGT. The CDR3 is 15 amino acids. V was cut by 6 bases and J by 0 bases, with 12 bases left in between. The CDR3 reads CASREDSSSYNEQFF. The CDR3 DNA reads TGTGCCAGCAGAGAGGACAGCAGCTCCTACAATGAGCAGTTCTTC.

The rearrangement joins TRBV10-3 to TRBJ2-7; 8 nucleotides align to TRBD1. The CDR3 has 11 amino acids. The junction had 6 bases not matched to a gene; V was cut back by 10 bases and J by 7 bases. CDR1 ENHRY and CDR2 SYGVKD come from the germline V gene. The CDR3 spells CATWGQEEQYF. The CDR3 nucleotides are TGTGCCACCTGGGGACAGGAAGAGCAGTACTTC.